This TCR beta chain is drawn from a study of Graves' ophthalmopathy and Graves' hyperthyroidism. General study findings and limits: Thyroid clonotypes that were expanded above 0.001 frequency mostly also appeared in blood.

V shed 3 bases and J 6 bases; nucleotides not matched to a gene: 9. The CDR3 has 14 amino acids. In germline, CDR1 is DFQATT, CDR2 SNEGSKA (reference sequence). Stable hyperthyroidism meant no progression to ophthalmopathy within 18 months of follow-up. It was on clinical symptoms, serum thyroxine, TRAb, thyroid ultrasound and orbital computed tomography that diagnosis relied. This clonotype was observed at least ten times. What it recognizes is unknown. RNA transcripts provided the template for amplifying TCR beta CDR3 regions. Scientists carried out first-round RT-PCR using HTBI primers and then a second-round multiplex PCR. Using its own MiXCR run on the multiplex PCR reads, TCRdb lists one record per CDR3 protein. This sample yields roughly 410,000 distinct CDR3 sequences, of which approximately 15% are seen a single time; around 7% belongs to the top ten.

This chain joins TRBV20-1 and TRBJ2-7, with 9 bases fitting TRBD2. The TCR was taken from a woman between 18 and 30 years old with stable Graves' hyperthyroidism. The sample taken for sequencing was peripheral blood. The CDR3 DNA follows: TGCAGTGCTAGTTATCGCGGGGGGGCAGGCGAGCAGTACTTC. Its translation is CSASYRGGAGEQYF.